A selection of T cell receptor beta chains follows, all from one sample in a study of beta chain features in type 1 diabetes. The method was immunoSEQ multiplex PCR; TCRdb's version includes in-frame clones alone and lacks a portion of them. The top ten hold about 0.034% of the sample, which has 350,000 to 450,000 clones, around 13% seen once. Sequenced input: naive CD4+ T cells from blood. The receptors were sampled from a man between 25 and 39 years old in good health. The CDR3 runs from the conserved cysteine through the conserved F or W. D genes are given only for firm matches. Clone size, where shown, is once, few, many, or a class for clones that have expanded.

few	TRBV9	-	TRBJ2-3	CASSVGAGTPTDTQYF	TGTGCCAGCAGCGTAGGGGCAGGGACCCCCACAGATACGCAGTATTTT
few	TRBV29-1	-	TRBJ1-2	CSVVNDGYTF	TGCAGCGTTGTAAACGACGGCTACACCTTC
few	TRBV12-5	-	TRBJ2-3	CASGPADTQYF	TGTGCTAGTGGCCCAGCAGATACGCAGTATTTT
many	TRBV10-3	-	TRBJ2-3	CATVGDTQYF	TGTGCCACCGTTGGAGATACGCAGTATTTT
-	TRBV13	TRBD1	TRBJ2-7	CASSSWTGSYEQYF	TGTGCCAGCAGCTCTTGGACAGGCTCCTACGAGCAGTACTTC
few	TRBV25-1	-	TRBJ1-1	CASSSQGNTEAFF	TGTGCCAGCAGTTCTCAGGGGAACACTGAAGCTTTCTTT
-	TRBV29-1	-	TRBJ2-7	CSVALNAYEQYF	TGCAGCGTTGCACTGAACGCTTACGAGCAGTACTTC
-	TRBV19	-	TRBJ1-2	CASSIAGYGYTF	TGTGCCAGTAGTATAGCTGGGTATGGCTACACCTTC
-	TRBV6-6	-	TRBJ2-3	CASSYPRGDTQYF	TGTGCCAGCAGTTACCCGAGGGGAGATACGCAGTATTTT
-	TRBV27	TRBD1	TRBJ2-1	CASSLLGQGGNEQFF	TGTGCCAGCAGTTTATTAGGACAGGGCGGCAATGAGCAGTTCTTC
-	TRBV6-4	-	TRBJ2-1	CASSDSALPSSYNEQFF	TGTGCCAGCAGTGACTCGGCCCTTCCGAGCTCCTACAATGAGCAGTTCTTC
-	TRBV6-1	-	TRBJ2-3	CASSKDRPDTQYF	TGTGCCAGCAGTAAAGACAGACCAGATACGCAGTATTTT
few	TRBV7-2	-	TRBJ2-5	CASSLLRETQYF	TGTGCCAGCAGCTTATTGCGAGAGACCCAGTACTTC
few	TRBV2	-	TRBJ2-3	CASSDRDDGTDTQYF	TGTGCCAGCAGTGACAGGGACGATGGCACAGATACGCAGTATTTT
few	TRBV28	TRBD1	TRBJ2-1	CASSWTGNNEQFF	TGTGCCAGCAGTTGGACAGGGAACAATGAGCAGTTCTTC
few	TRBV29-1	-	TRBJ2-7	CSAKDALREQYF	TGCAGCGCAAAGGACGCTCTCAGGGAGCAGTACTTC
-	TRBV5-1	-	TRBJ2-2	CASRTQSGTGELFF	TGCGCCAGCAGGACTCAGTCAGGAACCGGGGAGCTGTTTTTT
few	TRBV7-8	-	TRBJ2-5	CASSLSGTSRTETQYF	TGTGCCAGCAGCTTATCTGGGACCTCAAGGACAGAGACCCAGTACTTC
few	TRBV7-2	-	TRBJ1-2	CASSPPSRAGGYTF	TGTGCCAGCAGCCCCCCCAGCAGGGCGGGGGGCTACACCTTC
-	TRBV30	TRBD2	TRBJ2-1	CAWSHPGGLLYNEQFF	TGTGCCTGGAGCCACCCGGGGGGACTACTCTACAATGAGCAGTTCTTC
few	TRBV30	-	TRBJ2-1	CAWSGGAVYNEQFF	TGTGCCTGGAGTGGGGGAGCGGTTTACAATGAGCAGTTCTTC
-	TRBV7-2	TRBD2	TRBJ2-1	CASSLGGSGTEQFF	TGTGCCAGCAGCTTAGGTGGTAGCGGGACTGAGCAGTTCTTC
-	TRBV5-1	-	TRBJ1-1	CASTATGMNTEAFF	TGCGCCAGCACCGCTACAGGAATGAACACTGAAGCTTTCTTT
few	TRBV14	-	TRBJ1-6	CASSQIRVYNSPLHF	TGTGCCAGCAGCCAAATCAGGGTCTATAATTCACCCCTCCACTTT
-	TRBV28	-	TRBJ2-7	CASSWAVEQYF	TGTGCCAGCAGTTGGGCGGTCGAGCAGTACTTC
-	TRBV29-1	-	TRBJ1-1	CSAGQDANPNTEAFF	TGCAGCGCGGGTCAGGACGCCAACCCGAACACTGAAGCTTTCTTT
few	TRBV10-3	TRBD1	TRBJ2-4	CAIRAGVGQGENIQYF	TGTGCCATTCGAGCAGGAGTTGGACAGGGGGAAAACATTCAGTACTTC
-	TRBV7-8	-	TRBJ2-1	CASSTSLSEQFF	TGTGCCAGCAGCACCTCCCTAAGTGAGCAGTTCTTC
few	TRBV2	-	TRBJ2-7	CASSNDRAYEQYF	TGTGCCAGCAGTAACGACAGAGCCTACGAGCAGTACTTC
few	TRBV5-1	TRBD2	TRBJ2-1	CASSETSGPNNEQFF	TGCGCCAGCAGCGAGACTAGCGGGCCCAACAATGAGCAGTTCTTC
-	TRBV18	-	TRBJ2-1	CASSSGFSNEQFF	TGTGCCAGCTCAAGTGGATTCTCGAATGAGCAGTTCTTC
few	TRBV5-4	-	TRBJ2-3	CASLLGPYTDTQYF	TGTGCCAGCTTACTAGGCCCTTACACAGATACGCAGTATTTT
few	TRBV19	TRBD1	TRBJ1-2	CASSLTGGKHGYTF	TGTGCCAGTAGTTTGACAGGGGGAAAACATGGCTACACCTTC
few	TRBV19	TRBD1	TRBJ2-3	CASSTDRGTDTQYF	TGTGCCAGTAGTACAGACAGGGGAACAGATACGCAGTATTTT
-	TRBV9	-	TRBJ1-6	CASSVEGWSPLHF	TGTGCCAGCAGCGTAGAGGGCTGGTCACCCCTCCACTTT
few	TRBV15	-	TRBJ2-3	CATSASGAATQYF	TGTGCCACCAGCGCGTCCGGGGCGGCTACGCAGTATTTT
few	TRBV28	-	TRBJ2-5	CASSQGSIAETQYF	TGTGCCAGCAGCCAGGGCTCCATAGCTGAGACCCAGTACTTC
-	TRBV5-1	TRBD2	TRBJ2-1	CASSLERGKYNEQFF	TGCGCCAGCAGCTTGGAGCGGGGAAAATACAATGAGCAGTTCTTC
few	TRBV6-6	-	TRBJ2-4	CASRKENGIQYF	TGTGCCAGCAGAAAGGAAAACGGGATTCAGTACTTC
-	TRBV7-2	-	TRBJ1-5	CASGRLGNNQPQHF	TGTGCCAGCGGTAGGCTGGGCAACAATCAGCCCCAGCATTTT
few	TRBV5-1	-	TRBJ2-5	CASSLGPQETQYF	TGCGCCAGCAGCCTGGGACCACAAGAGACCCAGTACTTC
few	TRBV18	-	TRBJ2-5	CASSQPMGETQYF	TGTGCCAGCTCACAACCAATGGGAGAGACCCAGTACTTC
few	TRBV6-1	-	TRBJ2-1	CASSAGGALNEQFF	TGTGCCAGCAGTGCGGGGGGCGCACTAAATGAGCAGTTCTTC
-	TRBV4-3	-	TRBJ2-7	CASSQAAGLGTYEQYF	TGCGCCAGCAGCCAAGCCGCTGGATTAGGAACCTACGAGCAGTACTTC
few	TRBV5-1	-	TRBJ1-2	CASSWDRTRDGYTF	TGCGCCAGCAGCTGGGATCGGACAAGAGATGGCTACACCTTC
few	TRBV6-5	-	TRBJ2-3	CASKRTSTDTQYF	TGTGCCAGCAAGAGAACTAGCACAGATACGCAGTATTTT
-	TRBV18	-	TRBJ2-7	CASSPDASYEQYF	TGTGCCAGCTCACCTGACGCCTCCTACGAGCAGTACTTC
-	TRBV7-8	-	TRBJ2-1	CASSLVLAHSSYNEQFF	TGTGCCAGCAGCTTAGTGCTAGCTCACAGCTCCTACAATGAGCAGTTCTTC
-	TRBV13	TRBD2	TRBJ2-1	CASSLSLAGAYEQFF	TGTGCCAGCAGCTTATCGCTAGCGGGGGCGTATGAGCAGTTCTTC
-	TRBV18	TRBD1	TRBJ1-1	CASSTTGTGVAEAFF	TGTGCCAGCTCAACGACCGGGACAGGGGTCGCTGAAGCTTTCTTT
few	TRBV5-1	-	TRBJ2-3	CASSPWETSTDTQYF	TGCGCCAGCAGCCCCTGGGAGACAAGCACAGATACGCAGTATTTT